The sequence of this T cell receptor (beta chain) was determined in a study of technical replicates of blood from a handful of donors. This table comes from immunoSEQ multiplex PCR, and its TCRdb copy is limited to in-frame clones, with some not included. This table holds 85,000 to 100,000 clones, roughly 96% found once. CDR3 length: 14 residues. The V call is TRBV21-1, the J call TRBJ2-5; whether TRBD1, the table's D call, matches the DNA was not checked. TRBV21-1 is shown as a pseudogene. Material for sequencing was T cells isolated from PBMCs. The source of this sequence is a human donor in good health. The CDR3 coding sequence is TGTGCCAGCAGCCGGGACACCTCCCAAGAGACCCAGTACTTC. Residues: CASSRDTSQETQYF.